Listed below are T cell receptor beta chains from one sample, sequenced in a study of T-cell memory formation after mild COVID-19. TCRdb independently ran MiXCR on the 5' RACE reads; one entry per CDR3 protein. The table includes 470,000 or so distinct CDR3 sequences, approximately 19% detected once. Sequenced: PBMCs or a T cell subset sorted from them (not recorded which). Every receptor here comes from a man aged 18 to 30 who had mild COVID-19 (a few samples of this study predate the infection). Cell type and time point are not known. CDR3s include the opening cysteine and the closing phenylalanine or tryptophan. The D gene is left open where the match is weak. Part of the rows lack a size; the others show once, few, many or a class for expanded clones.

>.|TRBJ1-1|.|TRBV18
TGTGCCAGCTCACCACCAGGTCGGAACACTGAAGCTTTCTTT
CASSPPGRNTEAFF
>.|TRBJ2-5|.|TRBV2
TGTGCCAGCGGACAGAGGGATGAAGAGACCCAGTACTTC
CASGQRDEETQYF
>.|TRBJ2-2|TRBD2|TRBV4-3
TGCGCCAGCAGCCAAGATATCGGGGGGGCCGGTGGGGAGCTGTTTTTT
CASSQDIGGAGGELFF
>.|TRBJ1-1|TRBD1|TRBV10-3
TGTGCCATCAGTGAGTCTGACAGGGGGCCGACTGAAGCTTTCTTT
CAISESDRGPTEAFF
>.|TRBJ2-5|TRBD2|TRBV7-2
TGTGCCAGCGTGGCGGGGGGGCCCCAAGAGACCCAGTACTTC
CASVAGGPQETQYF
>.|TRBJ2-2|TRBD1|TRBV11-2
TGTGCCAGCAGCCCCGGCACAGGGGGGAGCGGGGAGCTGTTTTTT
CASSPGTGGSGELFF
>.|TRBJ1-4|.|TRBV11-2
TGTGCCAGCAGCTTGGCCCGGGGGGCAGGAACTAATGAAAAACTGTTTTTT
CASSLARGAGTNEKLFF
>few|TRBJ2-7|.|TRBV9
TGTGCCAGCAGCTCTTTTGACGAGCAGTACTTC
CASSSFDEQYF
>.|TRBJ1-6|.|TRBV7-8
TGTGCCAGCAGCTCCGCGGTCTATAATTCACCCCTCCACTTT
CASSSAVYNSPLHF
>few|TRBJ1-2|.|TRBV7-2
TGTGCCAGCAGCCTGAGGACTGACTATGGCTACACCTTC
CASSLRTDYGYTF
>many|TRBJ2-3|TRBD2|TRBV5-1
TGCGCCAGCGCCGGGGGGACAGATACGCAGTATTTT
CASAGGTDTQYF
>few|TRBJ2-3|TRBD2|TRBV9
TGTGCCAGCAGCCCGACTGGACTAGCGGGGTGGGAAGATACGCAGTATTTT
CASSPTGLAGWEDTQYF
>.|TRBJ1-1|.|TRBV20-1
TGCAGTGCTAGAGAACAGGCCCGCAACACTGAAGCTTTCTTT
CSAREQARNTEAFF
>.|TRBJ2-3|.|TRBV20-1
TGCAGTGCTAGAGGGGGTTACACAGATACGCAGTATTTT
CSARGGYTDTQYF
>.|TRBJ2-1|.|TRBV28
TGTGCCAGCTGCGGGACAATGATATTCGATGAGCAGTTCTTC
CASCGTMIFDEQFF
>few|TRBJ1-4|.|TRBV20-1
TGCAGTGCCCCGCCGAACCAAGCCCCTAATGAAAAACTGTTTTTT
CSAPPNQAPNEKLFF
>.|TRBJ1-1|.|TRBV7-2
TGTGCCAGCAGCTCGACCCCAAGAGCGGCCAACACTGAAGCTTTCTTT
CASSSTPRAANTEAFF
>.|TRBJ1-1|TRBD1|TRBV10-3
TGTGCCATCAGTGAGTCTAGACAGGGAACAGATGAAGCTTTCTTT
CAISESRQGTDEAFF
>many|TRBJ2-3|.|TRBV6-6
TGTGCCAGCAGCCCAAGAGTCCGTACGCAGTATTTT
CASSPRVRTQYF